This T cell receptor beta chain was sequenced in a study of regulatory T cells in long-lasting Graves disease. This clonotype was counted only a few times. Combining iRepertoire HTBI primers with Arm-PCR of CDR3 regions, the authors built TCR beta libraries. From the multiplex PCR reads, TCRdb called clonotypes with MiXCR, one entry per CDR3 protein. The repertoire includes a few hundred thousand distinct CDR3 sequences, roughly 17% of them detected once, and 20% to 25% sits in the top ten. Indicated time point: newly diagnosed GD, antithyroid drugs for less than 3 months. PBMCs were the source of the RNA used for TCR sequencing. CDR3 length: 11 amino acids. V gave up 7 bases and J gave up 1 base, with 8 bases separating them. Per germline, CDR1 SQVTM and CDR2 ANQGSEA. This same sample was also part of a study on T cells in Graves' hyperthyroidism and ophthalmopathy. That work adds: Patients aged 18 to 65 had newly diagnosed hyperthyroidism that had lasted under 2 months. Every diagnosis used clinical symptoms, serum thyroxine and TRAb, thyroid ultrasound and orbital computed tomography. TCR CDR3 underwent first-round RT-PCR with the HTBI primer set. In simple terms, a model built on 13 V-J features told ophthalmopathy apart from stable hyperthyroidism.

This sequence was found in a woman aged 18-35 years with Graves disease. The chain uses TRBV29-1 and TRBJ2-7; maybe TRBD1 (5 bases). Source: peripheral blood mononuclear cells (PBMCs), taken at new diagnosis, from a patient treated with antithyroid drugs. The CDR3 here is CSAAGSYEQYF. In DNA form, the CDR3 reads TGCAGCGCCGCAGGGTCCTACGAGCAGTACTTC.